A single sample is the source of the 16 T cell receptor beta chains below, sequenced in a study of blood T cell repertoires in COVID-19. Measured with immunoSEQ multiplex PCR; TCRdb has only the in-frame clones, and not every one. The sample lists 200,000 to 250,000 clones, more than 80% occurring once. Sequencing used PBMCs or T cells enriched from blood (not recorded which). The receptor set was obtained from a man between 60 and 75 years old who had recovered from COVID-19.

The V and J genes are TRBV19 and TRBJ2-7; maybe TRBD1 (5 bases). Germline lookup yields CDR1 LNHDA and CDR2 SQIVND (reference sequence). CDR3 size: 15 residues. The V end lost 3 bases, the J end lost 0 bases, and 12 bases lay between the germline ends. The CDR3 bases are TGTGCCAGTAGTATTGGGGCACCGGACTCCTACGAGCAGTACTTC. Protein: CASSIGAPDSYEQYF.

CDR3 region: CASSRTGAADTQYF. In nucleotides, the CDR3 is TGTGCCAGCTCACGGACAGGGGCAGCAGATACGCAGTATTTT. The rearrangement uses TRBV18 and TRBJ2-3; TRBD1 matches at 9 bases. V lost 4 bases to trimming and J lost 4 bases; unmatched junction nucleotides: 3. The CDR3 has 14 residues. Germline V gene lookup returns CDR1 KGHSH and CDR2 LQKENI.

V and J are TRBV5-1 and TRBJ2-4, with a weak D call TRBD2 (6 bases). Between the trimmed V and J ends, which lost 1 base and 5 bases, there was a span of 7 bases. The CDR3 extends over 13 amino acids. CDR1 and CDR2 (germline): SGHRS, YFSETQ. The DNA for the CDR3 is TGCGCCAGCAGCTTGACGGGGGAAAACATTCAGTACTTC. Its translation: CASSLTGENIQYF.

This chain joins TRBV7-2 and TRBJ2-7; 9 bases fit TRBD1. After removal of 5 bases from V and 2 bases from J, the junction contained 7 bases not matched to a gene. Germline CDR1 is SGHTA and CDR2 is FQGNSA. The CDR3 is 15 amino acids. The CDR3 spells CASSPQGQGAYEQYF. CDR3 DNA sequence: TGTGCCAGCAGCCCGCAGGGACAGGGAGCCTACGAGCAGTACTTC. Full variable domain (missing parts from reference TRBV7-2 and TRBJ2-7): GAGVSQSPSNKVTEKGKDVELRCDPISGHTALYWYRQSLGQGLEFLIYFQGNSAPDKSGLPSDRFSAERTGGSVSTLTIQRTQQEDSAVYLCASSPQGQGAYEQYFGPGTRLTVT.

This sequence joins TRBV2 and TRBJ1-5; 8 bases agree with TRBD1. Germline assignment: CDR1 SNHLY and CDR2 FYNNEI. The CDR3 has 14 residues. The ends lost 9 bases at V and 2 bases at J; junction bases unmatched: 6. The DNA for the CDR3 is TGTGCCAGTGCCCAGACAGGGGGCAATCAGCCCCAGCATTTT. Translation gives CASAQTGGNQPQHF. Full variable domain (rest looked up from reference TRBV2 and TRBJ1-5): EPEVTQTPSHQVTQMGQEVILRCVPISNHLYFYWYRQILGQKVEFLVSFYNNEISEKSEIFDDQFSVERPDGSNFTLKIRSTKLEDSAMYFCASAQTGGNQPQHFGDGTRLSIL.

This clone was seen only once. The gene calls are TRBV9 and TRBJ2-7; 12 bases are shared with TRBD2. V gave up 4 bases and J gave up 0 bases; unmatched junction bases: 5. The CDR3 runs 16 residues. The germline gives CDR1 SGDLS, CDR2 YYNGEE. CDR3 sequence reads: CASSTGLAGNSYEQYF. The CDR3, as DNA: TGTGCCAGCAGCACGGGACTAGCGGGTAACTCCTACGAGCAGTACTTC.

This clone has just a few counts. The chain recombines TRBV29-1 with TRBJ1-1; D is unresolved. Germline CDR1 is SQVTM and CDR2 is ANQGSEA. Deletions cut 1 base from V and 0 bases from J, with 9 bases between. This CDR3 comprises 14 residues. The CDR3 DNA sequence: TGCAGCGTTGAAGGAGGCATCCTGAACACTGAAGCTTTCTTT. It specifies CSVEGGILNTEAFF.

V is TRBV6-2 or TRBV6-3 and J is TRBJ2-3, with a possible D match to TRBD1 (6 bases). V lost 6 bases to trimming and J lost 3 bases, with 10 bases between them. The CDR3 loop spans 13 amino acids. From germline, CDR1 is MNHEY and CDR2 SVGEGT. In nucleotides, the CDR3 is TGTGCCAGCAGCCACAGGGAGACAGATACGCAGTATTTT. Translation: CASSHRETDTQYF.

The V and J genes are TRBV18 and TRBJ2-3, with 11 bases matching TRBD2. Germline-derived CDR1 and CDR2 are KGHSH and LQKENI. The V gene end was trimmed by 8 bases and the J gene end by 6 bases; junction bases not matched to a gene: 7. The CDR3 contains 14 residues. CDR3 coding DNA: TGTGCCAGCGTCGCACTAGCGGGGGCCGATACGCAGTATTTT. This sequence encodes CASVALAGADTQYF.

The CDR3 sequence is CASSLGREDYEQYF. The CDR3 DNA reads TGTGCCAGCAGCTTAGGCCGAGAAGACTACGAGCAGTACTTC. The rearrangement joins TRBV13 to TRBJ2-7; no clear D gene. V was clipped by 0 bases and J by 3 bases, with 9 bases between them. The CDR3 length is 14 residues. CDR1 is PRHDT and CDR2 is FYEKMQ in the germline V gene (reference sequence).

This clone appeared a few times. The CDR3 here is CASSANRDNYNSPLHF. DNA of the CDR3: TGTGCCAGCAGCGCGAACCGGGACAACTATAATTCACCCCTCCACTTT. The chain couples TRBV7-9 to TRBJ1-6, with a possible D match to TRBD1 (6 bases). This CDR3 region has 16 residues. The ends were cut back, 5 bases at V and 3 bases at J, with 14 bases in the middle. Per germline, CDR1 SEHNR and CDR2 FQNEAQ (reference sequence). Complete variable domain (other parts from reference TRBV7-9 and TRBJ1-6): DTGVSQNPRHKITKRGQNVTFRCDPISEHNRLYWYRQTLGQGPEFLTYFQNEAQLEKSRLLSDRFSAERPKGSFSTLEIQRTEQGDSAMYLCASSANRDNYNSPLHFGNGTRLTVT.

The chain joins TRBV3-1 (or the pseudogene TRBV3-2) to TRBJ1-1; tentatively, D is TRBD1 (6 bases). The CDR3 loop spans 16 amino acids. V lost 0 bases, J lost 4 bases, and 15 bases lay in between. Looked up from germline, CDR1 is LGHDT and CDR2 is YNNKEL (reference sequence). The CDR3 DNA sequence: TGTGCCAGCAGCCAAGATCGGGGGGCAAGCGGCACTGAAGCTTTCTTT. It encodes CASSQDRGASGTEAFF.

The chain carries TRBV7-3 and TRBJ2-5; TRBD2 might be the D (5 bases). V was cut by 5 bases and J by 4 bases, with 14 bases left in between. This CDR3 spans 14 amino acids. The germline gives CDR1 SGHTA, CDR2 FQGTGA. CDR3 DNA: TGTGCCAGCAGCCCTGCGGGTATAGGAGAGACCCAGTACTTC. Its translation: CASSPAGIGETQYF.

This clone turned up a few times. Other nucleotide sequences from this sample produce the same CDR3. CDR3 loop: CASSPGQNTGELFF. The CDR3 nucleotides are TGTGCCAGCTCACCGGGGCAGAACACCGGGGAGCTGTTTTTT. The chain uses TRBV18 and TRBJ2-2; tentatively, D is TRBD1 (5 bases). Germline CDR1 is KGHSH and CDR2 is LQKENI. The V end was cut by 3 bases, the J end by 1 base, with 6 bases between. This CDR3 is 14 amino acids long.

The rearrangement joins TRBV2 to TRBJ1-6; D gene unclear. Trimming took off 3 bases at V and 7 bases at J, with 10 bases between the two ends. This CDR3 is built from 14 residues. CDR1 SNHLY and CDR2 FYNNEI come from the germline V gene. DNA for the CDR3: TGTGCCAGCAGTGACAGCTTCGGGAATTCACCCCTCCACTTT. It codes for CASSDSFGNSPLHF.

This chain links TRBV5-1 with TRBJ2-4; no reliable D call. Trimming took 4 bases from V and 0 from J, leaving 11 bases between them. Germline-derived CDR1 and CDR2 are SGHRS and YFSETQ. The CDR3 runs to 15 residues. CDR3 residues: CASSPAPQAKNIQYF. DNA for the CDR3: TGCGCCAGCAGCCCCGCGCCTCAAGCCAAAAACATTCAGTACTTC. Full variable domain (remainder filled in from reference TRBV5-1 and TRBJ2-4): KAGVTQTPRYLIKTRGQQVTLSCSPISGHRSVSWYQQTPGQGLQFLFEYFSETQRNKGNFPGRFSGRQFSNSRSEMNVSTLELGDSALYLCASSPAPQAKNIQYFGAGTRLSVL.